A selection of T cell receptor beta chains follows, all from one sample in a study of cytotoxic CD8 clonotypes in ibrutinib-treated CLL. Profiled with immunoSEQ multiplex PCR; TCRdb holds only in-frame clones, not every one. This table has 70,000 to 80,000 clones, more than 75% appearing once. The sample here was PBMCs, taken at disease progression, from a patient treated with ibrutinib. These receptors were obtained from a human donor with chronic lymphocytic leukemia. CDR3s include the opening cysteine and the closing phenylalanine or tryptophan. Fields, in order: V gene, clone size, J gene, D gene, CDR3 DNA, CDR3 protein. D genes are given only for firm matches. Rows may omit the clone size; those that give it use once, few, many or a size class.

TRBV10-3	NA	TRBJ1-1	NA	TGTGCCATCAGTAGCCCGAGGGGGGCCACTGAAGCTTTCTTT	CAISSPRGATEAFF
TRBV2	NA	TRBJ2-7	NA	TGTGCCAGCAGTGTAAGGTGGGAGCAGTACTTC	CASSVRWEQYF
TRBV11-1	NA	TRBJ2-7	NA	TGTGCCAGCAGCTCACCACCGGGAGAGCAGTACTTC	CASSSPPGEQYF
TRBV10-3	NA	TRBJ2-1	NA	TGTGCCATCAGTGAGGCGATGACCATTGGATCCTACAATGAGCAGTTCTTC	CAISEAMTIGSYNEQFF
TRBV5-1	NA	TRBJ1-1	TRBD1	TGCGCCAGCAGCTTGGCCTCGACAGGGAGGACTGAAGCTTTCTTT	CASSLASTGRTEAFF
TRBV28	NA	TRBJ1-5	NA	TGTGCCAGCAGTTCGAGGAGGCCCCAGCATTTT	CASSSRRPQHF
TRBV18	NA	TRBJ1-1	NA	TGTGCCAGCTCACCACCACCCCGGCGGGACACTGAAGCTTTCTTT	CASSPPPRRDTEAFF
TRBV19	few	TRBJ2-7	TRBD1	TGTGCCAGTAGTTTCGGGACAGCCGGCGAGCAGTACTTC	CASSFGTAGEQYF
TRBV19	once	TRBJ1-2	NA	TGTGCCAGTAGTCTTCGGCCTCGCCCGGGCTACACCTTC	CASSLRPRPGYTF
TRBV11-2	NA	TRBJ1-1	NA	TGTGCCAGCAGAGACTCAGGGTGGGGCACTGAAGCTTTCTTT	CASRDSGWGTEAFF
TRBV30	few	TRBJ1-5	NA	TGTGCCTGGGCGGACTCTTCCAATCAGCCCCAGCATTTT	CAWADSSNQPQHF
TRBV27	NA	TRBJ2-1	TRBD1	TGTGCCAGCAGTTTACGGACAGGACAACTCAATGAGCAGTTCTTC	CASSLRTGQLNEQFF
TRBV29-1	NA	TRBJ2-1	NA	TGCAGCGTTGTAAGGGATTACAATGAGCAGTTCTTC	CSVVRDYNEQFF
TRBV6-1	NA	TRBJ1-6	NA	TGTGCCAGCAGTGTCAGGACCTTGGATTCACCCCTCCACTTT	CASSVRTLDSPLHF
TRBV21-1	once	TRBJ1-2	NA	TGTGCCAGCAGCAAACCCCAGGCTTATGGCTACACCTTC	CASSKPQAYGYTF
TRBV19	NA	TRBJ1-2	NA	TGTGCCAGTAGCCACCTGGATGGCTACACCTTC	CASSHLDGYTF
TRBV27	NA	TRBJ2-2	TRBD1	TGTGCCAGCAGTTTATCCGCGGGGACAGGGAGGACCGGGGAGCTGTTTTTT	CASSLSAGTGRTGELFF
TRBV6-1	NA	TRBJ2-1	NA	TGTGCCAGCAGTGAAGCGGAGAGAAACGAGCAGTTCTTC	CASSEAERNEQFF
TRBV6-1	NA	TRBJ1-3	NA	TGTGCCAGCTCTAGGACGAGCTCTGGAAACACCATATATTTT	CASSRTSSGNTIYF
TRBV19	few	TRBJ1-2	NA	TGTGCCAGTAGTGGCGACAGGACCTACGGCTACACCTTC	CASSGDRTYGYTF
TRBV28	NA	TRBJ1-3	NA	TGTGCCAGCACCCCTCCCTTGACTGGAAACACCATATATTTT	CASTPPLTGNTIYF
TRBV5-1	NA	TRBJ2-3	NA	TGCGCCAGCAGCTTGAACTACCTCGGCCCCCAAGATACGCAGTATTTT	CASSLNYLGPQDTQYF
TRBV29-1	once	TRBJ1-1	NA	TGCAGCGTTGCCCTTAAACTAGGCAACACTGAAGCTTTCTTT	CSVALKLGNTEAFF
TRBV6-4	NA	TRBJ2-1	NA	TGTGCCAGCAGTCTCACAGGTGACCATTACAATGAGCAGTTCTTC	CASSLTGDHYNEQFF
TRBV5-1	NA	TRBJ2-2	NA	TGCGCCAGCAGCTTGGAACCGTACACCGGGGAGCTGTTTTTT	CASSLEPYTGELFF
TRBV21-1	NA	TRBJ1-5	NA	TGTGCCAGCAGCAAAGAAACTCAGCCCCAGCATTTT	CASSKETQPQHF
TRBV10-3	NA	TRBJ2-3	TRBD1	TGTGCCATCGCAGGTGGACAGGTTCAAACAGATACGCAGTATTTT	CAIAGGQVQTDTQYF
TRBV25-1	NA	TRBJ2-1	NA	TGTGCCAGCAGTGAACCCGAGGGGATCATCTCCTACAATGAGCAGTTCTTC	CASSEPEGIISYNEQFF
TRBV7-2	NA	TRBJ1-5	NA	TGTGCCAGCAGCTTAGGAGGGGAGGGACAGCCCCAGCATTTT	CASSLGGEGQPQHF
TRBV5-1	NA	TRBJ1-1	TRBD1	TGCGCCAGTTCCTTCACCGGGACAGAGTTTGAAGCTTTCTTT	CASSFTGTEFEAFF
TRBV5-1	NA	TRBJ2-5	NA	TGCGCCAGCAGCTTGATGGGGGGAGGCCCAGAGGAGACCCAGTACTTC	CASSLMGGGPEETQYF
TRBV19	NA	TRBJ1-1	NA	TGTGCCAGTAGTATTACGTATGAAGCTTTCTTT	CASSITYEAFF
TRBV19	NA	TRBJ1-1	NA	TGTGCCAGTAGTATAGACGGGACTGAAGCTTTCTTT	CASSIDGTEAFF
TRBV15	NA	TRBJ2-7	TRBD1	TGTGCCACCAGCAGAGATCAGGGGGCGGACCGCGAGCAGTACTTC	CATSRDQGADREQYF
TRBV15	once	TRBJ1-2	NA	TGTGCCACCAGCACCAGTCTCGAGGAGGAAGGCTACACCTTC	CATSTSLEEEGYTF
TRBV5-1	NA	TRBJ2-7	TRBD1	TGCGCCAGCAGCAGAGGGGGGACAGGGAACTACGAGCAGTACTTC	CASSRGGTGNYEQYF
TRBV7-9	NA	TRBJ2-7	NA	TGTGCCAGCAGCTCCGGGGACCTCAGCGGGCCTCTCTCCTACGAGCAGTACTTC	CASSSGDLSGPLSYEQYF
TRBV10-3	NA	TRBJ2-3	NA	TGTGCCCGCCGACTAAATCATGGCACAGATACGCAGTATTTT	CARRLNHGTDTQYF
TRBV6-1	NA	TRBJ2-7	NA	TGTGCCAGCAGTGCACCGGGACTGGGTTCCTACGAGCAGTACTTC	CASSAPGLGSYEQYF
TRBV6-6	NA	TRBJ2-5	NA	TGTGCCAGCAGTTCCCGGGGACTCCAAGAGACCCAGTACTTC	CASSSRGLQETQYF
TRBV2	once	TRBJ2-1	NA	TGTGCCAGCAAGAGCCTCAATGGCTATGAGCAGTTCTTC	CASKSLNGYEQFF
TRBV9	NA	TRBJ2-1	NA	TGTGCCAGCAGCGTAGGGGACGGGTTGGGAGGATCGATCGATGAGCAGTTCTTC	CASSVGDGLGGSIDEQFF
TRBV5-1	NA	TRBJ1-2	TRBD1	TGCGCCAGCAGCTTGGATCTATCGGACAGGGTGAGGTATGGCTACACCTTC	CASSLDLSDRVRYGYTF
TRBV7-9	NA	TRBJ1-2	NA	TGTGCCAGCAGTTATACCGGGGGCCTCTATGGCTACACCTTC	CASSYTGGLYGYTF
TRBV18	NA	TRBJ2-2	NA	TGTGCCAGCTCCCGCAAGCCGGCCAACACCGGGGAGCTGTTTTTT	CASSRKPANTGELFF
TRBV4-1	NA	TRBJ1-2	NA	TGCGCCAGCAGCCAAGATTTGGACAGCGACTATGGCTACACCTTC	CASSQDLDSDYGYTF
TRBV9	once	TRBJ2-2	NA	TGTGCCAGCAGCGTAGTCGGGCAGAACACCGGGGAGCTGTTTTTT	CASSVVGQNTGELFF
TRBV19	once	TRBJ2-3	NA	TGTGCCAGTAGTTCCCCCCCCATAGATACGCAGTATTTT	CASSSPPIDTQYF
TRBV7-9	NA	TRBJ2-3	NA	TGTGCCAGCACCTCAAGTCAGGGTCCGACGGTTGCAGATACGCAGTATTTT	CASTSSQGPTVADTQYF
TRBV25-1	few	TRBJ1-4	NA	TGTGCCAGCAGTGAATTCCTTGGACGAGCCTCGGATGAAAAACTGTTTTTT	CASSEFLGRASDEKLFF